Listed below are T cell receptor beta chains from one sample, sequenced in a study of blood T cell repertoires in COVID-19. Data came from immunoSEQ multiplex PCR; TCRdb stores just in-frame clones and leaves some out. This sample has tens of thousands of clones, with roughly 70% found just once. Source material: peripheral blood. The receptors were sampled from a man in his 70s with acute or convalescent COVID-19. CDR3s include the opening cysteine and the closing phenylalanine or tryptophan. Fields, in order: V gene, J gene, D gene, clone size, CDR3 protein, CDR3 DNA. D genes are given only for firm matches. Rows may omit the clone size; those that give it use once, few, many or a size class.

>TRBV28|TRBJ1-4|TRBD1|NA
CASSYPGTGVGKKLFF
TGTGCCAGCAGTTATCCCGGAACAGGGGTCGGTAAAAAACTGTTTTTT
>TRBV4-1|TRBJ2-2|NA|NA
CASSQGDGELFF
TGCGCCAGCAGCCAAGGAGACGGGGAGCTGTTTTTT
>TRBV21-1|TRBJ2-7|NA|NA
CATPLLEGRRVGLYSYEQYF
TGTGCCACCCCCTTGCTGGAGGGGCGAAGGGTTGGACTTTACTCCTACGAGCAGTACTTC
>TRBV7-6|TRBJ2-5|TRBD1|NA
CASSYQGAYGETQYF
TGTGCCAGCAGCTATCAGGGGGCTTACGGAGAGACCCAGTACTTC
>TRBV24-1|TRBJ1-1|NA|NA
CATSDSGNGRAFF
TGTGCCACCAGTGACTCAGGGAATGGAAGAGCTTTCTTT
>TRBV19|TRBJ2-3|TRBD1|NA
CASSIQRDRVGTDTQYF
TGTGCCAGTAGTATTCAAAGGGACAGGGTTGGCACAGATACGCAGTATTTT
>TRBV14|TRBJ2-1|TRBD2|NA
CASSPTSGSWGEQFF
TGTGCCAGCAGCCCGACTAGCGGGAGTTGGGGTGAGCAGTTCTTC
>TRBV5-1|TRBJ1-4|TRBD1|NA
CASSTGQVVEKLFF
TGCGCCAGCAGCACAGGACAGGTCGTCGAAAAACTGTTTTTT
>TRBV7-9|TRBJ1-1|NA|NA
CASSRSRGRNTEAFF
TGTGCCAGCAGCCGAAGCAGGGGCCGGAACACTGAAGCTTTCTTT
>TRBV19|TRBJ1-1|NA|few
CASSIFGGRLNTEAFF
TGTGCCAGTAGTATTTTCGGGGGGCGGTTGAACACTGAAGCTTTCTTT
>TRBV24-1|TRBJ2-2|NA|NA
CATSDSFFGELFF
TGTGCCACCAGTGACTCCTTTTTCGGGGAGCTGTTTTTT
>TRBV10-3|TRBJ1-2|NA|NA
CAIRPTENYGYTF
TGTGCCATCCGGCCAACAGAGAACTATGGCTACACCTTC
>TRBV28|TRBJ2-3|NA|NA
CASSEALTQYF
TGTGCCAGTAGCGAGGCCCTTACGCAGTATTTT
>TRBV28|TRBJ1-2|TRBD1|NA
CASRRAGQGDGYTF
TGTGCCAGCAGGAGAGCGGGACAGGGAGATGGCTACACCTTC
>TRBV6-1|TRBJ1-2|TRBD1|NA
CASTADRANYGYTF
TGTGCCAGCACCGCGGACAGGGCTAACTATGGCTACACCTTC
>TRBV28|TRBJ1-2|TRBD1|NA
CASNRGLHGYTF
TGTGCCAGCAACAGGGGACTCCATGGCTACACCTTC
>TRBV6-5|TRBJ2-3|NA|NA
CASSRTAGTDTQYF
TGTGCCAGCAGTCGGACTGCTGGCACAGATACGCAGTATTTT
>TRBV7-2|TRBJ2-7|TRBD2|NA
CASSPRGSSYEQYF
TGTGCCAGCAGCCCCCGCGGGAGTTCCTACGAGCAGTACTTC
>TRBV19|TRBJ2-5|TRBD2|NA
CASSIVAPWVAGEETQYF
TGTGCCAGTAGTATAGTTGCCCCTTGGGTAGCGGGGGAAGAGACCCAGTACTTC
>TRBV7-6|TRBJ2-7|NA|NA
CASSLVRAWGEQYF
TGTGCCAGCAGCTTAGTCAGGGCCTGGGGCGAGCAGTACTTC
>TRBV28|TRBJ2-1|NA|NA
CASSLYRNEQFF
TGTGCCAGCAGTTTATATCGCAATGAGCAGTTCTTC
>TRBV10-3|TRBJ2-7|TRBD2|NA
CAIRGTSGGYEQYF
TGTGCCATCAGGGGGACTAGCGGGGGCTACGAGCAGTACTTC
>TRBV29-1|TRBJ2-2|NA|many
CSVGAENTGELFF
TGCAGCGTTGGAGCGGAGAACACCGGGGAGCTGTTTTTT
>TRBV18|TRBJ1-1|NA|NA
CASSPTEVNTEAFF
TGTGCCAGCTCACCGACAGAAGTGAACACTGAAGCTTTCTTT
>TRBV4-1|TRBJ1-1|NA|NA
CASMGVGVNTEAFF
TGCGCCAGCATGGGTGTAGGGGTGAACACTGAAGCTTTCTTT
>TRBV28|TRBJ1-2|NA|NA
CASSFGAGNYGYTF
TGTGCCAGCAGTTTTGGGGCGGGAAACTATGGCTACACCTTC
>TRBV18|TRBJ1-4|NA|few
CASSRSRTNEKLFF
TGTGCCAGCTCAAGAAGCAGGACAAATGAAAAACTGTTTTTT
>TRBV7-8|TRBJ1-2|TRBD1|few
CASTLPDRELGYTF
TGTGCCAGCACCCTCCCTGACAGGGAACTTGGCTACACCTTC
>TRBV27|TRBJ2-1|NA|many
CASTGTYYNEQFF
TGTGCCAGCACCGGGACTTACTACAATGAGCAGTTCTTC
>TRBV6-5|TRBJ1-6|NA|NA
CASSDGTYNSPLHF
TGTGCCAGCAGCGACGGGACTTATAATTCACCCCTCCACTTT
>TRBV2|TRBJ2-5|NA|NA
CASSEAIETGKETQYF
TGTGCCAGCAGTGAAGCGATAGAGACTGGTAAAGAGACCCAGTACTTC
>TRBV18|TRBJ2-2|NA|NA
CASSPDSGELFF
TGTGCCAGCTCACCTGACTCCGGGGAGCTGTTTTTT
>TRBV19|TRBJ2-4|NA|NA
CASNPQGAKNIQYF
TGTGCCAGTAATCCCCAGGGAGCCAAAAACATTCAGTACTTC
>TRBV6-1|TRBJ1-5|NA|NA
CASSEGAIGNQPQHF
TGTGCCAGCAGTGAGGGGGCCATAGGCAATCAGCCCCAGCATTTT
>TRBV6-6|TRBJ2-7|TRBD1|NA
CASSLGQGAPFEQYF
TGTGCCAGCAGTTTGGGACAGGGGGCCCCTTTTGAGCAGTACTTC
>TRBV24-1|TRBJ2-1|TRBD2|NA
CATSDSSGTRGSYNEQFF
TGTGCCACCAGTGATTCCTCCGGGACTAGGGGCTCCTACAATGAGCAGTTCTTC
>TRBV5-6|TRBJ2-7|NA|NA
CASSFNGGDEQYF
TGTGCCAGCAGCTTCAATGGGGGCGACGAGCAGTACTTC
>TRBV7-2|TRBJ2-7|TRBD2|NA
CASSSLGLAGAYEQYF
TGTGCCAGCAGCTCACTCGGACTAGCGGGCGCCTACGAGCAGTACTTC
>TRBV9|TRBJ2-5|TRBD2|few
CASSDLRGGGETQYF
TGTGCCAGCAGCGACCTCCGGGGGGGAGGCGAGACCCAGTACTTC
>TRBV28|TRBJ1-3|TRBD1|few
CASSARGSTSGNTIYF
TGTGCCAGCAGTGCCAGGGGGTCCACCTCTGGAAACACCATATATTTT
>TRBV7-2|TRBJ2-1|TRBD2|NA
CASSLVTSGWYNEQFF
TGTGCCAGCAGCTTAGTAACTAGCGGGTGGTACAATGAGCAGTTCTTC
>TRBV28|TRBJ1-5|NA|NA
CASSLPGKNQPQHF
TGTGCCAGCAGTTTGCCAGGGAAAAATCAGCCCCAGCATTTT
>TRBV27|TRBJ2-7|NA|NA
CASSFLATATTVEQYF
TGTGCCAGCAGTTTCTTAGCCACCGCGACGACCGTCGAGCAGTACTTC
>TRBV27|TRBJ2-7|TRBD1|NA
CASSFRTGGYEQYF
TGTGCCAGCAGTTTCCGGACAGGGGGCTACGAGCAGTACTTC
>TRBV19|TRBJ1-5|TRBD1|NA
CASSRTGDHQPQHF
TGTGCCAGTAGCCGGACAGGGGACCATCAGCCCCAGCATTTT
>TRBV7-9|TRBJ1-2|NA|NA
CASSAPLQGGPNYGYTF
TGTGCCAGCAGCGCTCCTCTGCAGGGTGGCCCTAACTATGGCTACACCTTC
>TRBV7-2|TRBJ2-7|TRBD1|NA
CASSLGGGQGAREQYF
TGTGCCAGCAGCTTAGGTGGTGGGCAGGGGGCTCGAGAGCAGTACTTC
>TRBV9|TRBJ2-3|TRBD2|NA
CASSVTSAGGLDTQYF
TGTGCCAGCAGCGTAACTTCGGCGGGAGGACTAGATACGCAGTATTTT
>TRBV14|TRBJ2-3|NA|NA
CASSLRLDSGDTQYF
TGTGCCAGCAGCCTAAGGCTAGACTCCGGGGATACGCAGTATTTT
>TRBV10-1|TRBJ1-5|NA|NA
CASSEWALLCPQHF
TGCGCCAGCAGTGAGTGGGCCCTGCTGTGTCCCCAGCATTTT
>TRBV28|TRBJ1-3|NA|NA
CASTTLRELTNGNTIYF
TGTGCCAGCACCACCCTACGGGAGTTGACTAATGGAAACACCATATATTTT
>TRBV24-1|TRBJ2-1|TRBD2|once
CATSDLGDYHQYSYNEQFF
TGTGCCACCAGTGATTTAGGGGACTACCATCAATACTCCTACAATGAGCAGTTCTTC
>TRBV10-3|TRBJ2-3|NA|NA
CAISGTYQTDTQYF
TGTGCCATCAGTGGGACTTACCAAACAGATACGCAGTATTTT
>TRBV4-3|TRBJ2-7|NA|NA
CASSQTRGGSYEQYF
TGCGCCAGCAGCCAAACTAGGGGAGGATCCTACGAGCAGTACTTC
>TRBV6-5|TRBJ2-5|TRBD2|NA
CASSYGTTQETQYF
TGTGCCAGCAGTTACGGGACTACTCAAGAGACCCAGTACTTC